This T cell receptor (beta chain) was sequenced for a study of metastatic and nonmetastatic thyroid tumors. TCRdb re-clonotyped the PCR reads via MiXCR. The sample carries 30,000 to 35,000 clones, under 25% recorded once. Not a single patient had been given any form of treatment at any point before undergoing thyroid surgery. The CDR3 is 15 amino acids. The germline V gene encodes CDR1 MNHNS and CDR2 SASEGT. V was clipped by 2 bases and J by 3 bases, with 11 bases between them. The sequencing sample was made of blood. The origin of this receptor is a female donor with papillary thyroid cancer or a benign thyroid nodule (not recorded which). Some clones in this sample may be carry-over from other donors' samples. The rearrangement uses TRBV6-1 and TRBJ1-5, with D perhaps TRBD1 (5 bases). CDR3 DNA sequence: TGTGCCAGCAGTGAATCGGGACGCATCAATCAGCCCCAGCATTTT. Translation gives CASSESGRINQPQHF.